This is a list of T cell receptor beta chains from one sample in a study of blood T cell repertoires in COVID-19. Only in-frame clones appear in the TCRdb table, and some are missing; sequencing was by immunoSEQ multiplex PCR. The data hold fewer than 120,000 clones, with around nine tenths observed a single time. Sequenced material: peripheral blood. The source is a woman in her fifties or sixties with acute or convalescent COVID-19. The CDR3 runs from the conserved cysteine through the conserved F or W. A D gene is named only where the DNA matches it firmly.

length,J,D,V,CDR3
13,TRBJ2-7,NA,TRBV14,CASSRVSGYEQYF
15,TRBJ2-7,TRBD2,TRBV6-5,CASSSLAGGPYEQYF
16,TRBJ2-7,TRBD2,TRBV28,CASSSPLSGRSREQYF
13,TRBJ2-7,NA,TRBV19,CASSKAQHYEQYF
13,TRBJ1-1,TRBD1,TRBV27,CASSLGRTGLAFF
14,TRBJ2-5,TRBD2,TRBV3-1/TRBV3-2,CASSQGREWQTQYF
13,TRBJ2-7,NA,TRBV21-1,CARAAAGGYEQYF
15,TRBJ2-7,TRBD1,TRBV5-1,CASSPGTGEPYEQYF
16,TRBJ2-1,TRBD2,TRBV5-1,CASSLRTSGNGVEQFF
15,TRBJ2-1,TRBD2,TRBV4-2,CASSHSWTSLVQQFF
14,TRBJ2-1,TRBD2,TRBV2,CASRRLAGGVEQFF
15,TRBJ2-5,NA,TRBV11-2,CASSRDISPQETQYF
16,TRBJ2-1,NA,TRBV27,CASSLSSPRSFNEQFF
14,TRBJ1-1,NA,TRBV29-1,CSATAGGEGTEAFF
15,TRBJ1-1,NA,TRBV6-5,CASSYVLRGNTEAFF
19,TRBJ1-5,NA,TRBV23-1,CASRQQRWQGPVSNQPQHF
14,TRBJ1-5,TRBD1,TRBV30,CAWSVGQGLQPQHF
14,TRBJ2-1,TRBD2,TRBV11-2,CASSLDPVAGEQFF
13,TRBJ2-3,NA,TRBV30,CAWSSPSTDTQYF
12,TRBJ2-7,NA,TRBV28,CASSSPPEKQYF
14,TRBJ1-3,NA,TRBV6-5,CASSFSLSGNTIYF
15,TRBJ2-2,NA,TRBV2,CASRVGDLNTGELFF
15,TRBJ2-1,TRBD2,TRBV7-9,CASSLGSGKYNEQFF
11,TRBJ2-1,TRBD2,TRBV20-1,CSAIRGRLEFF
13,TRBJ2-7,TRBD1,TRBV6-5,CAIDGTGRYEQYF
16,TRBJ1-5,TRBD1,TRBV18,CASSGRQGASNQPQHF
17,TRBJ2-1,NA,TRBV5-1,CASSPLTGKSSYNEQFF
17,TRBJ1-6,TRBD1,TRBV4-1,CASSGDRAVGISGPLHF
15,TRBJ2-3,NA,TRBV19,CASSPGDIGADTQYF
14,TRBJ2-1,NA,TRBV19,CASSVPGLVGEQFF
15,TRBJ2-3,TRBD2,TRBV5-8,CASSLAAGVADTQYF
16,TRBJ2-6,NA,TRBV6-4,CASSVGGPTGANVLTF
11,TRBJ1-2,NA,TRBV7-9,CASSTQAGPTF
15,TRBJ2-3,NA,TRBV5-6,CASSHNGGGSDTQYF
16,TRBJ2-7,NA,TRBV7-9,CASSSRAVAATYEQYF
15,TRBJ2-6,NA,TRBV28,CASSFGGSKANVLTF
13,TRBJ1-1,NA,TRBV6-5,CASSRRMNTEAFF
13,TRBJ1-2,NA,TRBV6-5,CASRTTQDHGYTF
16,TRBJ2-5,TRBD1,TRBV19,CASSPRTGAKQETQYF
13,TRBJ2-7,NA,TRBV7-9,CASSLDLIGEQYF
13,TRBJ1-2,NA,TRBV6-6,CASRDIANYGYTF
16,TRBJ2-7,NA,TRBV9,CASSPSLIGDSPEQYF
16,TRBJ2-1,TRBD2,TRBV7-2,CASSAGLAGGYNEQFF
13,TRBJ2-2,NA,TRBV29-1,CSVLGTWTGELFF
15,TRBJ2-7,TRBD2,TRBV3-1/TRBV3-2,CASSQAGGSSYEQYF
14,TRBJ1-2,TRBD1,TRBV28,CASSLTGQHYGYTF
13,TRBJ2-7,TRBD1,TRBV6-6,CASTGTGVYEQYF
15,TRBJ2-3,NA,TRBV19,CASSPGVTSTDTQYF
13,TRBJ2-2,NA,TRBV18,CASSPQDTGELFF
18,TRBJ2-2,TRBD1,TRBV24-1,CATSEGLLRTGVTGELFF
15,TRBJ2-3,TRBD2,TRBV9,CASSVGAGGTDTQYF